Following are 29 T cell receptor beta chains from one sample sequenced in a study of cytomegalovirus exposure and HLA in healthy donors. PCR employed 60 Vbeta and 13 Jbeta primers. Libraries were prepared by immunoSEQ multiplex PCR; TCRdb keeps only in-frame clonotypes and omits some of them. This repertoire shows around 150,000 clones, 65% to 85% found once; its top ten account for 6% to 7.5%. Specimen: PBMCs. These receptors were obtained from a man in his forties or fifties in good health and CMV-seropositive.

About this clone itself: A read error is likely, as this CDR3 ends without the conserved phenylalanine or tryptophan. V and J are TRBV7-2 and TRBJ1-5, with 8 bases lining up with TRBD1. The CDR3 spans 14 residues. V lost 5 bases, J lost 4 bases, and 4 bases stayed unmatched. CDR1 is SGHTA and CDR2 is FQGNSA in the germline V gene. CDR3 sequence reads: CASSPRQGNQPQHL. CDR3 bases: TGTGCCAGCAGCCCGCGACAGGGGAATCAGCCCCAGCATCTT.

This chain's CDR3 is CASSLVLQGRGYTF. The CDR3 nucleotides are TGTGCCAGCAGCTTAGTCTTACAGGGTCGCGGCTACACCTTC. V gene TRBV7-2 combines with J gene TRBJ1-2, with a possible D match to TRBD1 (6 bases). Between the trimmed V and J ends, which lost 1 base and 8 bases, there was a span of 14 bases. The CDR3 is 14 amino acids. CDR1 SGHTA and CDR2 FQGNSA come from the germline V gene.

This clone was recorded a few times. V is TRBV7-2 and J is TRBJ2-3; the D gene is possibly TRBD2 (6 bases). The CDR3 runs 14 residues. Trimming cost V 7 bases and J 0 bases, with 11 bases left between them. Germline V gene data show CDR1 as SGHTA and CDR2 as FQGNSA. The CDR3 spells CASKEGQSTDTQYF. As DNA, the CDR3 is TGTGCCAGCAAGGAGGGGCAAAGCACAGATACGCAGTATTTT.

This chain's CDR3 is CASSLGQGRTEAFF. The CDR3 DNA is TGTGCCAGCAGCTTAGGGCAGGGCCGCACTGAAGCTTTCTTT. This chain joins TRBV7-6 and TRBJ1-1; possibly TRBD1 for D (5 bases). This CDR3 is 14 amino acids long. Germline CDR1 and CDR2: SGHVS and FNYEAQ. Trimming cost V 1 base and J 4 bases, with 10 bases left between them.

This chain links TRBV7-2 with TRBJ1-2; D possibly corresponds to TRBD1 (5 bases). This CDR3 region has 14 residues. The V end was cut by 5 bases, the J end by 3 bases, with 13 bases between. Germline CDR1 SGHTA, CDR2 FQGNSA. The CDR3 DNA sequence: TGTGCCAGCAGCACGCCTCAGGGATACTATGGCTACACCTTC. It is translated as CASSTPQGYYGYTF. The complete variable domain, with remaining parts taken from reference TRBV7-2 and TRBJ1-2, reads GAGVSQSPSNKVTEKGKDVELRCDPISGHTALYWYRQSLGQGLEFLIYFQGNSAPDKSGLPSDRFSAERTGGSVSTLTIQRTQQEDSAVYLCASSTPQGYYGYTFGSGTRLTVV.

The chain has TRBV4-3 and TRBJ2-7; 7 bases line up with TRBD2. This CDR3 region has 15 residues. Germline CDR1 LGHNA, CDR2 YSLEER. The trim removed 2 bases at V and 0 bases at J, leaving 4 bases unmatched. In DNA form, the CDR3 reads TGCGCCAGCAGCCAACTAGCGGCCAGCTCCTACGAGCAGTACTTC. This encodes CASSQLAASSYEQYF.

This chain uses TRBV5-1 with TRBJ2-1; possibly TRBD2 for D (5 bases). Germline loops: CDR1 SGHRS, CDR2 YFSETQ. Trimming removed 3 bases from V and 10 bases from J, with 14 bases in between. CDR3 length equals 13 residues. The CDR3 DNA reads TGCGCCAGCAGCTCCCTACTAGACGGGGAGCAGTTCTTC. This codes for CASSSLLDGEQFF.

The CDR3 spells CASGPGTGILYGYTF. CDR3 bases: TGTGCTAGTGGTCCGGGGACAGGGATCCTCTATGGCTACACCTTC. V usage is TRBV12-5 and J usage is TRBJ1-2; 9 bases align to TRBD1. Germline trimming cut 5 bases from V and 4 bases from J; bases unmatched to any gene: 8. The germline V gene has CDR1 LGHNT and CDR2 FRNRAP. The CDR3 consists of 15 residues.

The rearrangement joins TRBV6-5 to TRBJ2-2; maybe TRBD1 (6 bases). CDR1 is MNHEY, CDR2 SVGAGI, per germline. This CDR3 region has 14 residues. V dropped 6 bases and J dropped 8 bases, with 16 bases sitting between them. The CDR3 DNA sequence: TGTGCCAGCAGGGTGCTTCAGGGGACGGGGGAGCTGTTTTTT. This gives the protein CASRVLQGTGELFF.

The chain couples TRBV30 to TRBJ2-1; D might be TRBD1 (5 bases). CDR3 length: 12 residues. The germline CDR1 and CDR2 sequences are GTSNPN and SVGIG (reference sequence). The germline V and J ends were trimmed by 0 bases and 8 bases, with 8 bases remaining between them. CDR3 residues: CAWSVQVDEQFF. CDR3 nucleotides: TGTGCCTGGAGTGTACAGGTGGATGAGCAGTTCTTC.

The CDR3 region has the DNA TGTGCCAGCAGTCCCAGGGACAGTAATGAAAAACTGTTTTTT. Residues: CASSPRDSNEKLFF. V usage is TRBV27 and J usage is TRBJ1-4; TRBD1 matches at 7 bases. This CDR3 region has 14 residues. V gave up 5 bases and J gave up 4 bases; unmatched junction bases: 4. Germline V gene data show CDR1 as MNHEY and CDR2 as SMNVEV (reference sequence).

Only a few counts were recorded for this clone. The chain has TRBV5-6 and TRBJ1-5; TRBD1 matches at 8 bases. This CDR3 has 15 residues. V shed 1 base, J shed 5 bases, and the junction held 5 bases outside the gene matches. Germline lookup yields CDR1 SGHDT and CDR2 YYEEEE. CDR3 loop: CASSLSDRADQPQHF. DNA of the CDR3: TGTGCCAGCAGCTTGTCGGACAGGGCAGATCAGCCCCAGCATTTT.

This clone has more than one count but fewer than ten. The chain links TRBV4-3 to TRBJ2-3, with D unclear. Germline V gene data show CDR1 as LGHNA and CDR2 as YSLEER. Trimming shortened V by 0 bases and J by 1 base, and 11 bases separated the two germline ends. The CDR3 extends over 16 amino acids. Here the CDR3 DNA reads TGCGCCAGCAGCCAAGATTACCCCACTGGCACAGATACGCAGTATTTT. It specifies CASSQDYPTGTDTQYF.

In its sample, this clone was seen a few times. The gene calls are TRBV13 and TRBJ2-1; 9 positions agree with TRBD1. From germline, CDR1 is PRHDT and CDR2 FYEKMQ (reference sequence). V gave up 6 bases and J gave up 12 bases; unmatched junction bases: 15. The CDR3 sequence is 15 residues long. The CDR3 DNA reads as TGTGCCAGCAGGAGAGTCGGGGACAGGGCCCTTGGGCAGTTCTTC. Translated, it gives CASRRVGDRALGQFF.

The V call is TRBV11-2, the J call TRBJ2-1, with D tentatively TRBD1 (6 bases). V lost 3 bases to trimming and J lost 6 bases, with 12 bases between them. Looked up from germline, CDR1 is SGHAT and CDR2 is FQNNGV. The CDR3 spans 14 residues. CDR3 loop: CASSLAGAFNEQFF. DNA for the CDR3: TGTGCCAGCAGCTTGGCAGGGGCCTTCAATGAGCAGTTCTTC.

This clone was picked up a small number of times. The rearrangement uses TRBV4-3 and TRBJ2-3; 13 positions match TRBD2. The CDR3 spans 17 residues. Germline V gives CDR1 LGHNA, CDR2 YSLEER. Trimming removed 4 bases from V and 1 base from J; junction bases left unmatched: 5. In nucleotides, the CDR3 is TGCGCCAGCAGCCCACTAGCGGGGGGGCCTGGCACAGATACGCAGTATTTT. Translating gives CASSPLAGGPGTDTQYF.

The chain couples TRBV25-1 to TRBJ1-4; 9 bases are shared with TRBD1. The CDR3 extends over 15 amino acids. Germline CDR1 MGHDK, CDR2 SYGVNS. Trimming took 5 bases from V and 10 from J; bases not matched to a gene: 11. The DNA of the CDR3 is TGTGCCAGCAGTCCCCCGGGACAGGGAACGGCAAAACTGTTTTTT. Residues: CASSPPGQGTAKLFF.

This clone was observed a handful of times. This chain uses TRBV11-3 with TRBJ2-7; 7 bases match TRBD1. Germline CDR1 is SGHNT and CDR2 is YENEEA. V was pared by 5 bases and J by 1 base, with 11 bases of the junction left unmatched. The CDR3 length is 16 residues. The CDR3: CASSAGDSSHSYEQYF. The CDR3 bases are TGTGCCAGCAGCGCCGGGGACAGTAGTCATTCCTACGAGCAGTACTTC.

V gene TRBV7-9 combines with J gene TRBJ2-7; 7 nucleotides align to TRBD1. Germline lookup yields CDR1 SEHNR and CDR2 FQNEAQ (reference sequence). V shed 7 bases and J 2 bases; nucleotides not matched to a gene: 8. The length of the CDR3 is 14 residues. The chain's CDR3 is CASNDLGTAYEQYF. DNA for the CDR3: TGTGCCAGCAACGATCTAGGGACAGCCTACGAGCAGTACTTC.

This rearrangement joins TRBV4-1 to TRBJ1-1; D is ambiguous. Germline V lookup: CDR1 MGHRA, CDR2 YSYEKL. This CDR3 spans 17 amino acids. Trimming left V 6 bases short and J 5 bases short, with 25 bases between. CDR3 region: CASSPGPLGGGTTEAFF. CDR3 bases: TGCGCCAGCAGTCCCGGGCCCCTCGGAGGAGGAACGACTGAAGCTTTCTTT.

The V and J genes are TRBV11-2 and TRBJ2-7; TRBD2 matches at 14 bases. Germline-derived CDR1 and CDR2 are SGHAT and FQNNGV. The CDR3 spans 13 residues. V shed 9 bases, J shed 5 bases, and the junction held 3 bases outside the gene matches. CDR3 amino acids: CASRTSGGNEQYF. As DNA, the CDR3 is TGTGCCAGTCGGACTAGCGGGGGGAACGAGCAGTACTTC.

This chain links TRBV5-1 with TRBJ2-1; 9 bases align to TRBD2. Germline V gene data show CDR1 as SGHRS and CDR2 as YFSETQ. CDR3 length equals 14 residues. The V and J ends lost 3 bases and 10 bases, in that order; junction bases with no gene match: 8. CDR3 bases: TGCGCCAGCAGCTCGGGACTAGCAGAGATGGAGCAGTTCTTC. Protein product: CASSSGLAEMEQFF.

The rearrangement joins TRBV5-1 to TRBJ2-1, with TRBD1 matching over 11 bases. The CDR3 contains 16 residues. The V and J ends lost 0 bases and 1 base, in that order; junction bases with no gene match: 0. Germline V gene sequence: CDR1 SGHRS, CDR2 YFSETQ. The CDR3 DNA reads TGCGCCAGCAGCTTGGGGGACAGGGGGTCCTACAATGAGCAGTTCTTC. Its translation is CASSLGDRGSYNEQFF.

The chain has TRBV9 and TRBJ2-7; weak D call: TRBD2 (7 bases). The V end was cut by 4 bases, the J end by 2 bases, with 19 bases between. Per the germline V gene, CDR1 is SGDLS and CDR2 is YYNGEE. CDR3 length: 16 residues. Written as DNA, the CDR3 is TGTGCCAGCAGCCCCCGAATCGGGGGGCCCCCCTACGAGCAGTACTTC. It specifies CASSPRIGGPPYEQYF.

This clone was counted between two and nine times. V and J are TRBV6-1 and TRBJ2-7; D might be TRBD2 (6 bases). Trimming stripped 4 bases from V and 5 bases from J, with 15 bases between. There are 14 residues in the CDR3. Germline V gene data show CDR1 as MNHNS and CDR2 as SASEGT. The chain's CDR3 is CASSARDPGDEQYF. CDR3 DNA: TGTGCCAGCAGTGCGAGAGACCCGGGGGACGAGCAGTACTTC.

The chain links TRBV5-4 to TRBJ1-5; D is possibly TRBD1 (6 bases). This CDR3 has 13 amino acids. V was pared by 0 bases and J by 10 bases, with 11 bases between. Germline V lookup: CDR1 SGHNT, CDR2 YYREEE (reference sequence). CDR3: CASSLAGTSPQHF. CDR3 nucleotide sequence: TGTGCCAGCAGCTTGGCCGGGACAAGTCCCCAGCATTTT. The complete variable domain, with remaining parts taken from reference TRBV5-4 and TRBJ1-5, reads ETGVTQSPTHLIKTRGQQVTLRCSSQSGHNTVSWYQQALGQGPQFIFQYYREEENGRGNFPPRFSGLQFPNYSSELNVNALELDDSALYLCASSLAGTSPQHFGDGTRLSIL.

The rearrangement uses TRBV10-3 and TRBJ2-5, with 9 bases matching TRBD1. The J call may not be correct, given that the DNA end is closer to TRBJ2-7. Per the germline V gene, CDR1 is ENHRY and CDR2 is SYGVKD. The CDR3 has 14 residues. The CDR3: CAISSDRGEYEQYF. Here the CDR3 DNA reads TGTGCCATCAGTTCCGACAGGGGGGAATACGAGCAGTACTTC.

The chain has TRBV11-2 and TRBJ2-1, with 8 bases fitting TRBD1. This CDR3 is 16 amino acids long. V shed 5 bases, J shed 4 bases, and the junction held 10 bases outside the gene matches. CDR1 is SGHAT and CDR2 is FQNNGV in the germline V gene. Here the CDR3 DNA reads TGTGCCAGCAGCCTTTCCTTGGACAGGGCTTACAATGAGCAGTTCTTC. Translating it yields CASSLSLDRAYNEQFF. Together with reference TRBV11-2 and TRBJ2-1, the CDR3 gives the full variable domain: EAGVAQSPRYKIIEKRQSVAFWCNPISGHATLYWYQQILGQGPKLLIQFQNNGVVDDSQLPKDRFSAERLKGVDSTLKIQPAKLEDSAVYLCASSLSLDRAYNEQFFGPGTRLTVL.

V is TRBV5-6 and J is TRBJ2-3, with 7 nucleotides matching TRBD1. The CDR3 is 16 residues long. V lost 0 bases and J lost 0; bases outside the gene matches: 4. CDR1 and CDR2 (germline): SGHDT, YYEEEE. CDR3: CASSLVGGGSTDTQYF. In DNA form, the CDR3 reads TGTGCCAGCAGCTTGGTAGGGGGCGGCAGCACAGATACGCAGTATTTT.